A single sample gave rise to the 24 T cell receptor beta chains below, sequenced in a study of T cells in localized non-small cell lung cancer (dated by TCRdb to about 2020). The library was obtained by the immunoSEQ multiplex PCR assay. In TCRdb, the immuneACCESS table is reduced to in-frame sequences with V and J assigned. These tables do not hold every clone; where another copy was compared, an unresolved V gene accounts for under half, and the others remain unexplained. This sample gives 25,000 to 30,000 clones in total; roughly 90% of them show up just once. The ten largest make up about 3% of the sample. The sample was peripheral blood, taken before any cancer treatment. The receptors stem from a woman aged 18 to 55 with stage I lung adenocarcinoma.

This sequence joins TRBV5-6 and TRBJ2-2; TRBD2 matches 9 bases. V lost 0 bases, J lost 4 bases, and 7 bases stayed unmatched. The CDR3 consists of 17 residues. Germline V gene lookup returns CDR1 SGHDT and CDR2 YYEEEE. The CDR3 reads CASSLGRSGSLTGELFF. The CDR3 coding sequence is TGTGCCAGCAGCTTGGGACGTAGCGGGAGCCTCACCGGGGAGCTGTTTTTT. The whole variable domain, remainder taken from reference TRBV5-6 and TRBJ2-2, is DAGVTQSPTHLIKTRGQQVTLRCSPKSGHDTVSWYQQALGQGPQFIFQYYEEEERQRGNFPDRFSGHQFPNYSSELNVNALLLGDSALYLCASSLGRSGSLTGELFFGEGSRLTVL.

The chain links TRBV7-9 to TRBJ2-6, with D possibly matching TRBD2 (5 bases). The germline V and J ends were trimmed by 5 bases and 1 base, with 15 bases remaining between them. Germline V gene data show CDR1 as SEHNR and CDR2 as FQNEAQ (reference sequence). The CDR3 length is 17 residues. The CDR3 reads CASSHSRTVSGANVLTF. The CDR3 DNA follows: TGTGCCAGCAGCCATTCGAGGACTGTATCTGGGGCCAACGTCCTGACTTTC.

The chain uses TRBV18 and TRBJ2-7; D is perhaps TRBD1 (6 bases). This CDR3 region has 15 residues. The V end was cut by 3 bases, the J end by 3 bases, with 15 bases between. The germline V gene has CDR1 KGHSH and CDR2 LQKENI. This CDR3 reads CASSPAGDILYEQYF. The CDR3 region has the DNA TGTGCCAGCTCACCGGCCGGGGACATCCTCTACGAGCAGTACTTC.

This clone was recorded a few times. This sequence joins TRBV6-1 and TRBJ2-3, with D unresolved. Germline lookup yields CDR1 MNHNS and CDR2 SASEGT. The CDR3 has 15 residues. Between the trimmed V and J ends, which lost 2 bases and 0 bases, there was a span of 9 bases. CDR3 DNA: TGTGCCAGCAGTGAATTTATGGGCAGCACAGATACGCAGTATTTT. This encodes CASSEFMGSTDTQYF.

J is TRBJ2-1 and V is TRBV7-2; 8 nucleotides align to TRBD2. The trim removed 5 bases at V and 3 bases at J, leaving 6 bases unmatched. The germline CDR1 and CDR2 sequences are SGHTA and FQGNSA. The CDR3 consists of 15 residues. In nucleotides, the CDR3 is TGTGCCAGCAGCCTGAGCGGGAGTGACTACAATGAGCAGTTCTTC. It translates to CASSLSGSDYNEQFF. Full variable domain (rest looked up from reference TRBV7-2 and TRBJ2-1): GAGVSQSPSNKVTEKGKDVELRCDPISGHTALYWYRQSLGQGLEFLIYFQGNSAPDKSGLPSDRFSAERTGGSVSTLTIQRTQQEDSAVYLCASSLSGSDYNEQFFGPGTRLTVL.

The chain links TRBV7-9 to TRBJ2-7; tentatively, D is TRBD1 (6 bases). This CDR3 is 15 amino acids long. V lost 1 base and J lost 2, with 12 bases in between. The germline V gene encodes CDR1 SEHNR and CDR2 FQNEAQ (reference sequence). The CDR3: CASSLGDIATYEQYF. The CDR3 nucleotides read TGTGCCAGCAGCTTAGGGGACATTGCCACCTACGAGCAGTACTTC.

This clone was observed a single time. The rearrangement joins TRBV11-3 to TRBJ2-4, with 8 bases identical to TRBD2. CDR3 length: 14 residues. Germline trimming cut 0 bases from V and 8 bases from J; bases unmatched to any gene: 3. The V gene's germline CDR1 is SGHNT and CDR2 YENEEA. CDR3 nucleotide sequence: TGTGCCAGCAGCTTAGAGGCCGGGGGGGACATTCAGTACTTC. Its protein is CASSLEAGGDIQYF. The full variable domain, rest sourced from reference TRBV11-3 and TRBJ2-4, is EAGVVQSPRYKIIEKKQPVAFWCNPISGHNTLYWYLQNLGQGPELLIRYENEEAVDDSQLPKDRFSAERLKGVDSTLKIQPAELGDSAVYLCASSLEAGGDIQYFGAGTRLSVL.

The J gene is TRBJ2-1, the V gene TRBV5-4; 8 bases line up with TRBD1. The V gene end was trimmed by 4 bases and the J gene end by 4 bases; junction bases not matched to a gene: 7. This CDR3 comprises 15 residues. Germline lookup yields CDR1 SGHNT and CDR2 YYREEE (reference sequence). The CDR3 protein is CASSHDRGPYNEQFF. The CDR3 nucleotides read TGTGCCAGCAGCCACGACAGGGGACCTTACAATGAGCAGTTCTTC.

V gene TRBV7-8 combines with J gene TRBJ1-2, with 7 bases fitting TRBD1. Germline V lookup: CDR1 SGHVS, CDR2 FQNEAQ. The CDR3 runs to 11 residues. V lost 10 bases and J lost 8; bases outside the gene matches: 7. The CDR3 protein is CATVTGNGYTF. CDR3 sequence (DNA): TGTGCCACGGTGACAGGGAACGGCTACACCTTC. The full variable domain, its missing parts supplied by reference TRBV7-8 and TRBJ1-2, is GAGVSQSPRYKVAKRGQDVALRCDPISGHVSLFWYQQALGQGPEFLTYFQNEAQLDKSGLPSDRFFAERPEGSVSTLKIQRTQQEDSAVYLCATVTGNGYTFGSGTRLTVV.

The chain combines TRBV9 with TRBJ2-3; the match to TRBD1 covers 9 bases. V shed 3 bases and J 4 bases; nucleotides not matched to a gene: 9. The CDR3 runs 16 residues. Germline V gene lookup returns CDR1 SGDLS and CDR2 YYNGEE. The CDR3 region is CASSGSGTGIADTQYF. DNA for the CDR3: TGTGCCAGCAGCGGATCCGGGACAGGGATTGCAGATACGCAGTATTTT.

The chain links TRBV9 to TRBJ2-1; 8 bases are shared with TRBD2. V gave up 7 bases and J gave up 4 bases; unmatched junction bases: 7. The CDR3 runs 14 residues. Germline CDR1 SGDLS, CDR2 YYNGEE. The CDR3 coding sequence is TGTGCCAGCGCGGGGCTAGCGGGTTACAATGAGCAGTTCTTC. Translating it yields CASAGLAGYNEQFF.

V usage is TRBV19 and J usage is TRBJ2-1, with TRBD2 matching over 8 bases. Trimming cost V 5 bases and J 6 bases; bases outside gene matches: 9. CDR1 is LNHDA and CDR2 is SQIVND in the germline V gene (reference sequence). The CDR3 loop spans 15 amino acids. The CDR3 nucleotides are TGTGCCAGTAGTCTTCGGGGAGCGGGAGCCAATGAGCAGTTCTTC. This gives the protein CASSLRGAGANEQFF. Looking up the rest from reference TRBV19 and TRBJ2-1 gives the full variable domain: DGGITQSPKYLFRKEGQNVTLSCEQNLNHDAMYWYRQDPGQGLRLIYYSQIVNDFQKGDIAEGYSVSREKKESFPLTVTSAQKNPTAFYLCASSLRGAGANEQFFGPGTRLTVL.

The rearrangement joins TRBV27 to TRBJ2-1; the D is unclear. The germline V and J ends were trimmed by 7 bases and 0 bases, with 7 bases remaining between them. This CDR3 region has 13 residues. Germline CDR1 is MNHEY and CDR2 is SMNVEV (reference sequence). The CDR3 sequence: CASTESSYNEQFF. The CDR3, as DNA: TGTGCCAGCACTGAGAGCTCCTACAATGAGCAGTTCTTC.

This clone was detected once. The V gene is TRBV11-3, the J gene TRBJ2-6, with D tentatively TRBD2 (5 bases). V shed 8 bases and J shed 0 bases, with 5 bases lying between them. The length of the CDR3 is 13 residues. Germline loops: CDR1 SGHNT, CDR2 YENEEA. The CDR3, as DNA: TGTGCCAGCCGGGGCTCTGGGGCCAACGTCCTGACTTTC. Amino acid sequence: CASRGSGANVLTF.

This clone turned up a few times. The chain carries TRBV19 and TRBJ2-2, with D unclear. This CDR3 has 14 residues. V lost 5 bases, J lost 3 bases, and 10 bases lay in between. CDR1 and CDR2 (germline): LNHDA, SQIVND (reference sequence). The CDR3 loop is CASSSDTYTGELFF. Here the CDR3 DNA reads TGTGCCAGTAGTTCTGACACCTACACCGGGGAGCTGTTTTTT.

V usage is TRBV6-1 and J usage is TRBJ1-5; D is perhaps TRBD1 (5 bases). From germline, CDR1 is MNHNS and CDR2 SASEGT. The CDR3 has 15 amino acids. Deletions cut 3 bases from V and 3 bases from J, with 12 bases between. In DNA, the CDR3 is TGTGCCAGCAGTGATTTAAGACAGACCAATCAGCCCCAGCATTTT. Protein: CASSDLRQTNQPQHF.

The V call is TRBV4-1, the J call TRBJ2-4, with D unclear. The CDR3 covers 17 residues. V shed 0 bases and J shed 0 bases, with 12 bases lying between them. Germline CDR1 MGHRA, CDR2 YSYEKL. The CDR3 reads CASSQDHQSLAKNIQYF. CDR3 DNA: TGCGCCAGCAGCCAAGATCATCAGTCTTTAGCCAAAAACATTCAGTACTTC.

The chain has TRBV5-6 and TRBJ2-1; 10 bases match TRBD2. CDR1 and CDR2 (germline): SGHDT, YYEEEE. The CDR3 covers 18 residues. V was pared by 6 bases and J by 8 bases, with 20 bases of the junction left unmatched. CDR3 nucleotides: TGTGCCAGCACCCACTTGGGGGCGGCTAGCGGGAGCCTTTATGAGCAGTTCTTC. It specifies CASTHLGAASGSLYEQFF. Full variable domain (remainder filled in from reference TRBV5-6 and TRBJ2-1): DAGVTQSPTHLIKTRGQQVTLRCSPKSGHDTVSWYQQALGQGPQFIFQYYEEEERQRGNFPDRFSGHQFPNYSSELNVNALLLGDSALYLCASTHLGAASGSLYEQFFGPGTRLTVL.

DNA of the CDR3: TGTGCCAGCAGTAACCCGGGCCTTAACTATGGCTACACCTTC. Its translation is CASSNPGLNYGYTF. The chain joins TRBV2 to TRBJ1-2; no clear D. Germline V lookup: CDR1 SNHLY, CDR2 FYNNEI. V dropped 5 bases and J dropped 1 base, with 11 bases sitting between them. The CDR3 is made up of 14 amino acids. Complete variable domain (other parts from reference TRBV2 and TRBJ1-2): EPEVTQTPSHQVTQMGQEVILRCVPISNHLYFYWYRQILGQKVEFLVSFYNNEISEKSEIFDDQFSVERPDGSNFTLKIRSTKLEDSAMYFCASSNPGLNYGYTFGSGTRLTVV.

The chain is built from TRBV19 and TRBJ1-3, with D uncertain. V dropped 6 bases and J dropped 0 bases, with 15 bases sitting between them. The CDR3 covers 16 residues. Germline V gene lookup returns CDR1 LNHDA and CDR2 SQIVND (reference sequence). CDR3 sequence reads: CASSPTTRGSGNTIYF. In DNA form, the CDR3 reads TGTGCCAGTAGCCCGACTACAAGAGGCTCTGGAAACACCATATATTTT.

The V gene is TRBV19, the J gene TRBJ2-3; weak D call: TRBD2 (5 bases). The V gene lost 6 bases and the J gene lost 5 bases, with 15 bases spanning the gap. There are 14 residues in the CDR3. Per the germline V gene, CDR1 is LNHDA and CDR2 is SQIVND (reference sequence). The CDR3, as DNA: TGTGCCAGTAGGGCGACCGTGGCGGGAGATACGCAGTATTTT. It is translated as CASRATVAGDTQYF. The full variable domain, rest sourced from reference TRBV19 and TRBJ2-3, is DGGITQSPKYLFRKEGQNVTLSCEQNLNHDAMYWYRQDPGQGLRLIYYSQIVNDFQKGDIAEGYSVSREKKESFPLTVTSAQKNPTAFYLCASRATVAGDTQYFGPGTRLTVL.

CDR3: CASSQELAGYNEQFF. In DNA, the CDR3 is TGTGCCAGCAGCCAAGAACTAGCGGGGTACAATGAGCAGTTCTTC. This chain joins TRBV4-2 and TRBJ2-1, with TRBD2 matching over 10 bases. CDR3 length: 15 amino acids. CDR1 and CDR2 (germline): LGHNA, YNFKEQ. The trim removed 0 bases at V and 4 bases at J, leaving 0 bases unmatched.

The chain recombines TRBV21-1 with TRBJ2-7; the DNA was not used to check the table's D call, TRBD2. TRBV21-1 is tagged as a pseudogene. The CDR3 consists of 11 residues. The CDR3 here is CASSRGFEQYF. CDR3 sequence (DNA): TGTGCCAGCAGCAGAGGGTTTGAGCAGTACTTC.

This rearrangement joins TRBV2 to TRBJ2-2; the match to TRBD1 covers 8 bases. Germline trimming cut 2 bases from V and 1 base from J; bases unmatched to any gene: 3. Germline assignment: CDR1 SNHLY and CDR2 FYNNEI. The CDR3 spans 16 residues. CDR3 protein: CASSEQGTGNTGELFF. The CDR3 bases are TGTGCCAGCAGTGAACAAGGGACAGGGAACACCGGGGAGCTGTTTTTT.